The source of this T cell receptor beta chain is a study of shared clonotypes between healthy human individuals. Study background: A donor's plate count was three for CD4 naive and three for CD4 memory; CD8 naive had two and CD8 memory one.

Germline CDR1 reads SGDLS; CDR2 reads YYNGEE. This CDR3 region has 13 residues. Deletions cut 1 base from V and 4 bases from J, with 8 bases between. The assay was run at deep level. Sequencing used immunoSEQ multiplex PCR; TCRdb keeps in-frame clones, though not all of them. The table lists around 1.6 million clones, approximately 98% of them singletons. This clone has a single count. The receptor's source is a man aged 25 to 40 in good health. Sequenced: naive CD4+ T cells sorted from blood. The subset here: CD45RA+ positively selected. The chain employs TRBV9 and TRBJ1-1; D gene ambiguous. The DNA for the CDR3 is TGTGCCAGCAGCGTAAACCAACGCACTGAAGCTTTCTTT. Translated, it gives CASSVNQRTEAFF.